This paragraph reports one T cell receptor (beta chain). Its antigen is not known. Measured with immunoSEQ multiplex PCR; TCRdb has only the in-frame clones, and not every one. The sample has around 76,000 clones; 70% to 90% are singletons. Losses at the gene ends were 2 bases for V and 5 bases for J; bases not matched to a gene: 10. Germline V gives CDR1 KGHSH, CDR2 LQKENI. The CDR3 spans 16 residues. These data come from a study of OX40 agonist ivuxolimab in advanced cancers. Study observations and caveats: Both CD4+ and CD8+ T cell populations in blood had undergone clonal expansion by week 6 at 0.1 to 3.0 mg/kg.

The sequence was collected from an adult with an advanced solid tumor such as melanoma, head and neck, liver or kidney cancer. The sample was CD4+ or CD8+ T cells sorted from blood, taken in a trial of the OX40 agonist ivuxolimab. The chain recombines TRBV18 with TRBJ2-7; 9 bases line up with TRBD2. The CDR3 DNA follows: TGTGCCAGCTCACCAGTAGGCGGGGGGGCTTCAGACGAGCAGTACTTC. This encodes CASSPVGGGASDEQYF.